This T cell receptor (beta chain) was captured by sequencing in a study of cytomegalovirus exposure and HLA in healthy donors. Unmatched junction bases numbered 16, after V lost 6 bases and J lost 11 bases. There are 15 residues in the CDR3. Germline CDR1 reads SGHVS; CDR2 reads FQNEAQ. The PCR contained 60 Vbeta and 13 Jbeta primers. The assay was immunoSEQ multiplex PCR, and TCRdb's table has in-frame clones only and misses some. Among about 69,000 clones listed, 70% to 75% were seen once. V is TRBV7-8 and J is TRBJ1-1, with 9 positions matching TRBD1. This TCR derives from a young woman in good health and CMV-seropositive. Material: PBMCs. The CDR3 loop reads CASSTTGGDSRAAFF. The CDR3 DNA reads as TGTGCCAGCAGTACGACAGGGGGTGATAGTAGAGCGGCTTTCTTT. The full variable domain, in which reference TRBV7-8 and TRBJ1-1 provide the parts outside the CDR3, is GAGVSQSPRYKVAKRGQDVALRCDPISGHVSLFWYQQALGQGPEFLTYFQNEAQLDKSGLPSDRFFAERPEGSVSTLKIQRTQQEDSAVYLCASSTTGGDSRAAFFGQGTRLTVV.